The 12 T cell receptor beta chains in this list originate from one sample, sequenced in a study of tumor-infiltrating lymphocytes in primary liver carcinoma. Co-extracting RNA and DNA was done with roughly 17-32 mg of unsorted bulk tissue as input. Using a constant-region primer together with ProtoScript II reverse transcriptase, TCR beta cDNA was made from about 500 ng of total RNA. Slightly modified ARM-PCR served as the procedure for the TCR beta libraries. These libraries came from three rounds of nested multiplex PCR. TRBV1-TRBV30 forward primers and a C-beta reverse primer were used in the first two PCR rounds, which each ran for 9 to 10 cycles. MiXCR was run by TCRdb on the multiplex PCR reads, yielding one entry per CDR3 protein. The sample has about 22,000 distinct CDR3 sequences, 80% seen once. Sequencing was done on a sample of liver tumor tissue from sampling region 2. Subset of the sample: tumor region T2, inferior pole. All receptors derive from a woman in her twenties or thirties with primary liver carcinoma and hepatitis B virus infection.

Notes on this clonotype: A read error may produce the germline difference seen at one junction end. CDR3 loop: CVSTQGGGGGYTF. For the CDR3, the DNA is TGCGTCAGCACTCAGGGGGGGGGTGGGGGCTACACCTTC. The rearrangement joins TRBV11-2 to TRBJ1-2; TRBD1 matches at 7 bases. There are 13 residues in the CDR3. In germline, CDR1 is SGHAT, CDR2 FQNNGV.

At least ten counts were recorded for this clonotype. The CDR3 sequence: CASSWTSGIDEQFF. The CDR3 bases are TGTGCCAGCAGCTGGACTAGCGGGATTGATGAGCAGTTCTTC. The genes are TRBV11-2 and TRBJ2-1; 12 bases map to TRBD2. The CDR3 is made up of 14 amino acids. The V and J ends lost 4 bases and 8 bases, in that order; junction bases with no gene match: 3. Germline CDR1 SGHAT, CDR2 FQNNGV. The whole variable domain, remainder taken from reference TRBV11-2 and TRBJ2-1, is EAGVAQSPRYKIIEKRQSVAFWCNPISGHATLYWYQQILGQGPKLLIQFQNNGVVDDSQLPKDRFSAERLKGVDSTLKIQPAKLEDSAVYLCASSWTSGIDEQFFGPGTRLTVL.

A note on this clonotype: A read error is likely, as this CDR3 ends without the conserved phenylalanine or tryptophan. The limits of the CDR3 on the DNA are not certain, so only TCRdb's listed CDR3 is given. This chain joins TRBV10-3 and TRBJ2-1; the tabulated D call, TRBD1, remains unverified against the DNA. The CDR3 is 14 residues long, ends included. Germline lookup yields CDR1 ENHRY and CDR2 SYGVKD. CDR3 amino acids: CAISESVHYNEQFL.

Regarding this clonotype: The CDR3 does not close with the conserved phenylalanine or tryptophan, likely indicating a read error. The chain combines TRBV6-5 with TRBJ1-2; no definite D call. In germline, CDR1 is MNHEY, CDR2 SVGAGI. Deletions cut 5 bases from V and 1 base from J, with 8 bases between. This CDR3 spans 13 amino acids. In nucleotides, the CDR3 is TGTGCCAGCAGTGGATTGGTTAACTATGGCTACACCCTC. It codes for CASSGLVNYGYTL.

The sample holds a few counts of this clonotype. Its ends do not fully match the called genes, so a read error is possible. The genes are TRBV6-1 and TRBJ2-2; tentatively, D is TRBD2 (5 bases). The CDR3 loop spans 19 amino acids. Per the germline V gene, CDR1 is MNHNS and CDR2 is SASEGT. CDR3 bases: TGTGCCAGTAGTGGAACCCTTCCCGGAGGCGCCGCGAACACTGGGGAGCTGTTTTTT. Translation gives CASSGTLPGGAANTGELFF.

About this clonotype itself: At one boundary the junction diverges from the germline segment, which might be a read error. The chain employs TRBV6-5 and TRBJ2-7, with D tentatively TRBD1 (5 bases). The CDR3 consists of 15 residues. Germline values: CDR1 MNHEY, CDR2 SVGAGI. The CDR3 DNA reads as TGTGCCAGCAGTCACAAGGACAACAGCTCCTACGAGCGGTACTTC. This translates into CASSHKDNSSYERYF.

The chain recombines TRBV6-6 with TRBJ1-2; D gene ambiguous. Germline V gene lookup returns CDR1 MNHNY and CDR2 SVGAGI (reference sequence). CDR3 length equals 13 residues. Trimming took off 6 bases at V and 10 bases at J, with 18 bases between the two ends. The CDR3 loop reads CASSLDTAFDYTF. For the CDR3, the DNA is TGTGCCAGCAGCCTCGACACAGCCTTTGACTACACCTTC.

To note about this clonotype: The junction and the germline gene differ at one end; a read error may be behind it. The chain is built from TRBV28 and TRBJ2-5; no reliable D call. The CDR3 is 13 amino acids. Germline-derived CDR1 and CDR2 are MDHEN and SYDVKM. CDR3 amino acids: CASSSHGQETQYF. The CDR3 nucleotides read TGTGCCAGCAGCTCCCATGGGCAAGAGACCCAGTATTTC.

A remark on this clonotype: Sequence at one end of the junction differs from germline and may be a read error. The chain links TRBV4-2 to TRBJ1-1, with D possibly TRBD1 on 5 matching bases. The V gene's germline CDR1 is LGHNA and CDR2 YNFKEQ. The CDR3 sequence is 16 residues long. The DNA of the CDR3 is TGTGCCAGCAGCCCCGTCGAGGGGAAGGGGAACACTGAAGCTCTCTTT. This sequence encodes CASSPVEGKGNTEALF.

In the case of this clonotype: The junction departs from the called germline gene at one end, perhaps through a read error. The rearrangement links TRBV11-2 to TRBJ2-1; 8 bases are shared with TRBD2. The CDR3 runs 16 residues. Per germline, CDR1 SGHAT and CDR2 FQNNGV. The CDR3 sequence is CVSCLDIGLAMGEQFF. CDR3 DNA: TGTGTCAGCTGCTTGGATATCGGACTAGCCATGGGTGAGCAGTTCTTC.

This clonotype was observed once. At one boundary the junction diverges from the germline segment, which might be a read error. V and J are TRBV4-1 and TRBJ2-1, with D possibly TRBD2 on 5 matching bases. The CDR3 has 15 residues. Germline-derived CDR1 and CDR2 are MGHRA and YSYEKL. CDR3 residues: CASILNTGTLHEQFF. DNA of the CDR3: TGCGCCAGCATCCTTAATACGGGAACTCTCCATGAACAGTTCTTC.

This clonotype was seen just once. The conserved closing phenylalanine or tryptophan is absent in this CDR3, likely reflecting a read error. No DNA is shown, since the ends of the CDR3 on it are uncertain; the CDR3 is the one TCRdb lists. The V and J genes are TRBV12-3 or TRBV12-4 and TRBJ2-1; the table's TRBD2 call for D was not verified on the DNA. Ends included, the CDR3 has 15 residues. The CDR3 protein is CASSLSGTSELEQLL.